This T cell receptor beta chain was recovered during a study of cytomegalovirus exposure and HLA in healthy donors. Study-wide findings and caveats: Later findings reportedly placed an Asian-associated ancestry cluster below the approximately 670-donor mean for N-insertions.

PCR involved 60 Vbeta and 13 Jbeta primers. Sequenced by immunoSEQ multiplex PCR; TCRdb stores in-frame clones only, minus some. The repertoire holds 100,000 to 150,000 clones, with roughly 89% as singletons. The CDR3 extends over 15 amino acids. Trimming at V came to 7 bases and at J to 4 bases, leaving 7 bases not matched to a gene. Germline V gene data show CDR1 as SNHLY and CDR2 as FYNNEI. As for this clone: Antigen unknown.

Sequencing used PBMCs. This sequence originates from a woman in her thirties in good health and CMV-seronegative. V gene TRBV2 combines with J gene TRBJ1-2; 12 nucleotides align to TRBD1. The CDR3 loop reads CASIGTGGIGYGYTF. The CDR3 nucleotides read TGTGCCAGCATAGGGACAGGGGGCATCGGCTATGGCTACACCTTC.